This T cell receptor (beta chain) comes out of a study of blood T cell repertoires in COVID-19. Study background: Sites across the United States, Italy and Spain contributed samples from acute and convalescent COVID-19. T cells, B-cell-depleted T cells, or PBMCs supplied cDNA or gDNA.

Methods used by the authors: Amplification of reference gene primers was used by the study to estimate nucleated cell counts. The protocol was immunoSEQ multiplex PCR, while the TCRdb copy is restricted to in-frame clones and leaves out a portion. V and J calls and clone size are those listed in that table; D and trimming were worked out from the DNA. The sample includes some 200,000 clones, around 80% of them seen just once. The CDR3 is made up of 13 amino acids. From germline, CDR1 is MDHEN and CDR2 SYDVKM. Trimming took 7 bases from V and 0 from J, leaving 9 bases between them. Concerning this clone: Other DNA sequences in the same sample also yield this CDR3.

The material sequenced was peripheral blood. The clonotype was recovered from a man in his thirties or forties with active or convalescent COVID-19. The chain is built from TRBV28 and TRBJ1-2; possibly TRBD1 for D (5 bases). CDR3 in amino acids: CASTGGANYGYTF. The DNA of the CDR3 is TGTGCCAGCACGGGAGGGGCTAACTATGGCTACACCTTC.